Detailed here is one TCR beta chain. Its antigen remains unidentified. Per-base qualities were not stored, and no clone one base away is much larger. The donors were healthy, HIV-negative adults with no recently reported acute infections or vaccinations. Every donor was a Caucasian adult residing in Nashville, Tennessee, USA. For unsorted samples, tens of millions of PBMCs were counted and genomic DNA was extracted with the QIAamp DNA Blood Mini kit. Blood was collected by leukapheresis, and PBMCs were isolated by Ficoll-Histopaque density gradient centrifugation and then cryopreserved in liquid nitrogen vapor phase. The data stem from a study of shared clonotypes between healthy human individuals (dated by TCRdb to about 2020). For context, the study as a whole: The cohort included three men and two women between 18 and 49 years of age. Blood TCR repertoires of a handful of healthy adults were deeply sequenced to estimate repertoire size and the extent of clonotype sharing between individuals. To increase sequencing depth and limit assay-specific biases, different laboratories used diverse techniques to prepare libraries and sequence TCR repertoires. Between about 0.94 and 8.9 billion PBMCs per donor were obtained by leukapheresis. Study-wide findings and limitations: Pairwise subsampling indicated that sequencing depth was expected to affect the degree of clonotype sharing among donors. The genetic and exposure-history diversity represented was limited by the small number of donors. Sampling was restricted to blood, and TCR repertoires in tissue are likely to differ from TCR repertoires in blood.

Using the deep immunoSEQ assay, multiplex PCR amplified TCR CDR3 regions from genomic DNA. Extracted genomic DNA from each cell subset was distributed evenly across all wells of several immunoSEQ 96-well plates, and each plate was treated as a replicate. Each replicate PCR for unsorted PBMC received approximately 0.3 ug genomic DNA, equal to 30,000 to 35,000 T cell genomes. Unsorted PBMC genomic DNA was sequenced across ten immunoSEQ deep assay plates. Purified libraries were measured with a Qubit 3.0 fluorometer, size-checked on a Bioanalyzer 2100, and measured again with the KAPA Library Quantification kit. A separate single-read 150-cycle Illumina NextSeq 550 flow cell was used to sequence each immunoSEQ 96-well plate. In the source study's methods: Because the immunoSEQ output included only junctional sequences and no quality scores, the filtering could not be the same as the filtering used for full-length reads. To assign V/J genes and CDR3, sequences were annotated against IMGT germline references using PyIR, a Python wrapper for IgBLAST v1.9. Reads were filtered out if the reads had weak V/J assignments (E-value above 1e-6), no CDR3, stop codons, out-of-frame junctions, or ambiguous translated residues. V3J clonotypes were defined as sequences sharing the same inferred V gene, J gene, and CDR3 amino acid sequence. Percentage overlap between repertoires was computed as shared unique clonotypes divided by the size of the smaller repertoire. Richness of each repertoire was evaluated using RTK rarefaction, the Chao1 estimator, and Recon v2.1 estimates of unobserved clonotypes. Sourced from immuneACCESS, this table was stored by TCRdb with only in-frame sequences that have V and J called. A share of the clones is absent; for the studies checked, an unresolved V gene accounts for under half, and the remainder has no known explanation. V and J calls and clone size are as listed in that table; D and trimming were resolved from the DNA. Present in this sample are about 560,000 clones, about 80% of which were seen just once. Clones ranked in the top ten supply about 12% of the sample.

The receptor's source is a woman in her thirties or forties in good health. Some clones in this sample may be carry-over from other donors' samples. The sequenced material came from PBMCs.

In nucleotide form, the sequence is TGTGCCACCCGCCGGGCAGCAGCCCGGGGGAATGAAAAACTGTTTTTT. Its protein product is CATRRAAARGNEKLFF. Here the chain combines TRBV6-4 and TRBJ1-4; TRBD1 is perhaps the D gene, given 5 matching bases. The junction carries 23 bases between V and J, which are trimmed by 10 bases and 5 bases respectively. The CDR3 runs 16 amino acids, cysteine and phenylalanine included. CDR3 DNA is the only sequence kept; it has 48 bases, read in frame from the first base. Looking up the germline V gene yields CDR1 MRHNA and CDR2 SNTAGT.